The next 7 T cell receptor beta chains were all read from a single sample in a study of T cells in Graves' hyperthyroidism and ophthalmopathy. Using RNA transcripts as the source, TCR beta CDR3 regions were amplified. RT-PCR in the first round (using the HTBI primer set) targeted the TCR CDR3. One entry per CDR3 protein results from TCRdb running MiXCR on the multiplex PCR reads. The sample includes hundreds of thousands of distinct CDR3 sequences, approximately 17% seen only once; the top ten take under 20%. Sequencing was done on a sample of blood. The receptor set was obtained from a woman aged 18-29 years with Graves' ophthalmopathy.

This clonotype was found many times. The chain employs TRBV2 and TRBJ2-2; D is undetermined. The CDR3 is 15 amino acids. V was trimmed by 1 base and J by 3 bases, leaving 9 bases between them. Germline V gene lookup returns CDR1 SNHLY and CDR2 FYNNEI. The CDR3 here is CASSEENSYTGELFF. In DNA, the CDR3 is TGTGCCAGCAGTGAAGAGAACAGTTACACCGGGGAGCTGTTTTTT.

This sequence joins TRBV4-3 and TRBJ1-2; 11 positions match TRBD1. The CDR3 sequence is 14 residues long. Trimming removed 7 bases from V and 7 bases from J; junction bases left unmatched: 8. Germline V lookup: CDR1 LGHNA, CDR2 YSLEER. CDR3 nucleotides: TGCGCCAGCACCTCCGGACAGGGGGCGCTTGGCTACACCTTC. Translated, it gives CASTSGQGALGYTF.

This clonotype was seen a handful of times. The J gene is TRBJ2-6, the V gene TRBV7-9, with 10 bases that match TRBD1. Trimming removed 5 bases from V and 2 bases from J; junction bases left unmatched: 9. Germline CDR1 and CDR2: SEHNR and FQNEAQ (reference sequence). This CDR3 has 18 amino acids. As DNA, the CDR3 is TGTGCCAGCAGCGATAGCAGACAGGGGGCGGCTGGGGCCAACGTCCTGACTTTC. This sequence encodes CASSDSRQGAAGANVLTF.

The rearrangement uses TRBV5-1 and TRBJ1-1, with unresolved D. The germline gives CDR1 SGHRS, CDR2 YFSETQ. The CDR3 consists of 14 residues. V was clipped by 0 bases and J by 4 bases, with 10 bases between them. CDR3 amino acids: CASSLGAIGTEAFF. In DNA form, the CDR3 reads TGCGCCAGCAGCTTGGGGGCCATAGGCACTGAAGCTTTCTTT.

The gene calls are TRBV7-6 and TRBJ1-1, with D possibly TRBD1 on 5 matching bases. The CDR3 spans 16 residues. V lost 5 bases and J 3 bases, leaving 19 bases between the germline ends. The V gene's germline CDR1 is SGHVS and CDR2 FNYEAQ. DNA of the CDR3: TGTGCCAGCAGCCCCAACCCCGTTGGGGGGGACACTGAAGCTTTCTTT. Amino acids: CASSPNPVGGDTEAFF.

Details on this clonotype: The conserved closing phenylalanine or tryptophan is absent in this CDR3, likely reflecting a read error. This chain links TRBV20-1 with TRBJ1-5; TRBD1 might be the D (6 bases). This CDR3 is 17 amino acids long. Germline V CDR1 and CDR2: DFQATT, SNEGSKA (reference sequence). V lost 1 base and J lost 0, with 16 bases in between. CDR3 nucleotide sequence: TGCAGTGCTAGAGTCCCGGGGACAAGGTCTAGCAATCAGCCCCAGCATTCT. Amino acids: CSARVPGTRSSNQPQHS.

In this sample, this clonotype turned up many times. This chain links TRBV6-1 with TRBJ1-6; D gene ambiguous. This CDR3 spans 13 amino acids. The ends were cut back, 4 bases at V and 6 bases at J, with 7 bases in the middle. Germline loops: CDR1 MNHNS, CDR2 SASEGT. In DNA form, the CDR3 reads TGTGCCAGCAGTGCGATGGGTAATTCACCCCTCCACTTT. It specifies CASSAMGNSPLHF.